Below, 9 T cell receptor beta chains from the same sample are listed, as sequenced in a study of blood T cell repertoires in COVID-19. Only in-frame clones appear in the TCRdb table, and some are missing; sequencing was by immunoSEQ multiplex PCR. The sample records roughly 410,000 clones, around 91% being singletons. The sequenced sample was peripheral blood. Source of these receptors: a woman aged 40 to 49 with COVID-19, enrolled during active disease.

The gene calls are TRBV5-5 and TRBJ2-3; 10 bases agree with TRBD2. V was clipped by 2 bases and J by 4 bases; unmatched bases: 13. This CDR3 is 18 amino acids long. Germline CDR1 reads SGHKS; CDR2 reads YYEKEE (reference sequence). CDR3 coding DNA: TGTGCCAGCAGCTTAGGGATGATAGCGGGAGGTAGCTCAGATACGCAGTATTTT. Translating it yields CASSLGMIAGGSSDTQYF.

The J gene is TRBJ2-2, the V gene TRBV4-3; D not certain. CDR3 length: 18 residues. CDR1 is LGHNA and CDR2 is YSLEER in the germline V gene. V gave up 0 bases and J gave up 2 bases, with 16 bases separating them. CDR3 in amino acids: CASSQEGLAAINTGELFF. Here the CDR3 DNA reads TGCGCCAGCAGCCAAGAGGGTCTCGCGGCCATCAACACCGGGGAGCTGTTTTTT.

The rearrangement uses TRBV15 and TRBJ2-1, with a weak D call TRBD1 (6 bases). Germline V CDR1 and CDR2: LNHNV, YYDKDF (reference sequence). This CDR3 has 13 residues. Trimming took off 5 bases at V and 9 bases at J, with 14 bases between the two ends. CDR3 loop: CATSGQGLGEQFF. In DNA, the CDR3 is TGTGCCACCAGCGGGCAGGGGCTGGGTGAGCAGTTCTTC.

The chain uses TRBV7-9 and TRBJ1-4; D unresolved. The length of the CDR3 is 16 residues. CDR1 SEHNR and CDR2 FQNEAQ come from the germline V gene (reference sequence). Trimming took off 3 bases at V and 0 bases at J, with 11 bases between the two ends. The CDR3 sequence is CASSLGFPATNEKLFF. CDR3 DNA: TGTGCCAGCAGCTTGGGCTTCCCCGCAACTAATGAAAAACTGTTTTTT.

This clone appeared a single time. The chain combines TRBV11-2 with TRBJ2-1; perhaps TRBD2 as D (5 bases). V lost 0 bases and J lost 2, with 5 bases in between. The germline CDR1 and CDR2 sequences are SGHAT and FQNNGV. This CDR3 is built from 14 residues. In DNA, the CDR3 is TGTGCCAGCAGCTTAGATAGCGCCTACAATGAGCAGTTCTTC. Encoded protein: CASSLDSAYNEQFF.

This chain links TRBV2 with TRBJ2-1; TRBD1 is a possible D gene (6 bases). In germline, CDR1 is SNHLY, CDR2 FYNNEI. The CDR3 runs to 12 residues. The V end lost 2 bases, the J end lost 9 bases, and 8 bases lay between the germline ends. The CDR3 sequence: CASSELGGEQFF. CDR3 sequence (DNA): TGTGCCAGCAGTGAATTAGGGGGTGAGCAGTTCTTC.

This clone was recorded a few times. The J gene is TRBJ1-1, the V gene TRBV12-3 or TRBV12-4, with 7 bases aligning to TRBD1. The CDR3 spans 12 residues. V lost 6 bases to trimming and J lost 4 bases; unmatched junction nucleotides: 2. The CDR3 reads CASRQGPTEAFF. The CDR3 DNA reads as TGTGCCAGCAGACAGGGGCCCACTGAAGCTTTCTTT.

This clone came up once. The chain is built from TRBV19 and TRBJ1-2; the D is unclear. The CDR3 runs 16 residues. The V gene's germline CDR1 is LNHDA and CDR2 SQIVND (reference sequence). V was pared by 2 bases and J by 0 bases, with 13 bases between. CDR3 amino acids: CASSILGTLPNYGYTF. CDR3 nucleotides: TGTGCCAGTAGTATATTGGGCACCCTCCCTAACTATGGCTACACCTTC. The complete variable domain, with remaining parts taken from reference TRBV19 and TRBJ1-2, reads DGGITQSPKYLFRKEGQNVTLSCEQNLNHDAMYWYRQDPGQGLRLIYYSQIVNDFQKGDIAEGYSVSREKKESFPLTVTSAQKNPTAFYLCASSILGTLPNYGYTFGSGTRLTVV.

The CDR3 DNA follows: TGTGCCAGCAGTTACTCGTACAGGATGAACACTGAAGCTTTCTTT. Amino acids: CASSYSYRMNTEAFF. The V and J genes are TRBV6-5 and TRBJ1-1; D may be TRBD1 (5 bases). V lost 0 bases to trimming and J lost 0 bases, with 8 bases between them. The germline V gene has CDR1 MNHEY and CDR2 SVGAGI. The CDR3 has 15 amino acids.